A single sample is the source of the 13 T cell receptor beta chains below, sequenced in a study of blood T cell repertoires in COVID-19. Generated by immunoSEQ multiplex PCR, the TCRdb table keeps only in-frame clones and is missing some. The sample has approximately 210,000 clones; 84% are singletons. Sequenced sample: peripheral blood. The receptors derive from a woman in her forties or fifties with active or convalescent COVID-19.

This sequence joins TRBV5-4 and TRBJ1-2, with D perhaps matching TRBD1 (6 bases). CDR1 is SGHNT and CDR2 is YYREEE in the germline V gene (reference sequence). V lost 2 bases, J lost 2 bases, and 7 bases lay in between. CDR3 length equals 13 residues. CDR3 residues: CASSFDRNYGYTF. The CDR3 nucleotides are TGTGCCAGCAGCTTCGACAGGAACTATGGCTACACCTTC.

The chain couples TRBV4-1 to TRBJ1-2; the match to TRBD1 covers 7 bases. The CDR3 contains 13 residues. With 6 bases clipped from V and 7 bases from J, the junction kept 8 bases outside the gene matches. Germline CDR1 is MGHRA and CDR2 is YSYEKL. The CDR3 is CASSSGQEIGYTF. The CDR3 DNA sequence: TGCGCCAGCAGTAGCGGACAGGAGATTGGCTACACCTTC.

Only one count was recorded for this clone. This chain links TRBV12-3 or TRBV12-4 with TRBJ2-5, with D perhaps matching TRBD1 (5 bases). CDR3 length: 12 residues. Trimming stripped 8 bases from V and 2 bases from J, with 9 bases between. CDR3 nucleotides: TGTGCCAGCGCCCGACAGCAAGAGACCCAGTACTTC. Amino acid sequence: CASARQQETQYF.

This chain connects TRBV19 to TRBJ2-7; 13 bases map to TRBD2. The CDR3 is 16 amino acids. The V and J ends lost 5 bases and 3 bases, in that order; junction bases with no gene match: 7. CDR1 and CDR2 from the germline V gene are LNHDA and SQIVND (reference sequence). The CDR3 loop is CASSSRTSGSRYEQYF. The CDR3 coding sequence is TGTGCCAGTAGTTCCAGGACTAGCGGGAGTCGCTACGAGCAGTACTTC.

The chain joins TRBV1 to TRBJ1-5. TRBV1 is designated a pseudogene. This CDR3 has 15 amino acids. The CDR3, as DNA: TGCACCAGCGGAAATTTGACGGATGGCGGTCAGCCCCAGCATTTT. Its translation: CTSGNLTDGGQPQHF.

The chain joins TRBV3-1 (or the pseudogene TRBV3-2) to TRBJ1-4; possible D gene TRBD1, 5 bases. Trimming stripped 5 bases from V and 5 bases from J, with 15 bases between. In germline, CDR1 is LGHDT, CDR2 YNNKEL (reference sequence). The CDR3 is made up of 15 amino acids. CDR3 sequence reads: CASSFWGGWNEKLFF. CDR3 DNA: TGTGCCAGCAGCTTTTGGGGGGGATGGAATGAAAAACTGTTTTTT.

The gene calls are TRBV6-5 and TRBJ1-3; 10 bases map to TRBD1. Germline lookup yields CDR1 MNHEY and CDR2 SVGAGI. J gave up 0 bases and V 4 bases, and 3 bases lay outside the gene matches. The CDR3 spans 16 residues. The chain's CDR3 is CASSFGTGASGNTIYF. The CDR3 nucleotides are TGTGCCAGCAGTTTTGGGACAGGGGCCTCTGGAAACACCATATATTTT.

The rearrangement joins TRBV29-1 to TRBJ1-1; 9 bases are shared with TRBD1. The CDR3 sequence is 14 residues long. After removal of 4 bases from V and 1 base from J, the junction contained 4 bases not matched to a gene. CDR1 SQVTM and CDR2 ANQGSEA come from the germline V gene. DNA for the CDR3: TGCAGCGTTGGGCGGACAGGGGCGAACACTGAAGCTTTCTTT. This translates into CSVGRTGANTEAFF.

The chain carries TRBV19 and TRBJ1-2; 8 bases are a match to TRBD1. V trimming: 6 bases; J trimming: 3 bases; junction bases outside the gene matches: 12. This CDR3 region has 16 residues. Germline V lookup: CDR1 LNHDA, CDR2 SQIVND (reference sequence). The CDR3 is CASRALGQGLYYGYTF. CDR3 nucleotides: TGTGCCAGTAGGGCCCTAGGACAGGGCTTGTACTATGGCTACACCTTC.

This clone has only one observation. The J gene is TRBJ2-5, the V gene TRBV6-5; D might be TRBD1 (5 bases). CDR1 is MNHEY, CDR2 SVGAGI, per germline. Trimming removed 5 bases at V and 1 base at J, with 11 bases between. This CDR3 contains 14 residues. For the CDR3, the DNA is TGTGCCAGCAGTCCAAGACAGTTCCAAGAGACCCAGTACTTC. It is translated as CASSPRQFQETQYF.

This clone was counted between two and nine times. This chain links TRBV6-5 with TRBJ1-2, with 8 bases fitting TRBD1. Germline V gene sequence: CDR1 MNHEY, CDR2 SVGAGI. This CDR3 is built from 13 residues. V trimming: 10 bases; J trimming: 6 bases; junction bases outside the gene matches: 10. This chain's CDR3 is CATHRGESHGYTF. CDR3 DNA: TGTGCCACCCACAGGGGGGAAAGCCATGGCTACACCTTC.

This chain uses TRBV2 with TRBJ1-6; a weak D match, TRBD1 (6 bases). There are 14 residues in the CDR3. CDR1 is SNHLY and CDR2 is FYNNEI in the germline V gene. Trimming pared 10 bases from V and 9 bases from J, leaving 19 bases between. The CDR3 bases are TGTGCCATTAGTCCGGGGGGCGTTGGTTCACCCCTCCACTTT. It translates to CAISPGGVGSPLHF. Full variable domain (missing parts from reference TRBV2 and TRBJ1-6): EPEVTQTPSHQVTQMGQEVILRCVPISNHLYFYWYRQILGQKVEFLVSFYNNEISEKSEIFDDQFSVERPDGSNFTLKIRSTKLEDSAMYFCAISPGGVGSPLHFGNGTRLTVT.

The V and J genes are TRBV5-1 and TRBJ1-1; unclear D gene. CDR1 SGHRS and CDR2 YFSETQ come from the germline V gene. Trimming took off 0 bases at V and 2 bases at J, with 8 bases between the two ends. CDR3 length: 14 amino acids. CDR3 sequence reads: CASSLDVGNTEAFF. Here the CDR3 DNA reads TGCGCCAGCAGCTTGGACGTCGGTAACACTGAAGCTTTCTTT.